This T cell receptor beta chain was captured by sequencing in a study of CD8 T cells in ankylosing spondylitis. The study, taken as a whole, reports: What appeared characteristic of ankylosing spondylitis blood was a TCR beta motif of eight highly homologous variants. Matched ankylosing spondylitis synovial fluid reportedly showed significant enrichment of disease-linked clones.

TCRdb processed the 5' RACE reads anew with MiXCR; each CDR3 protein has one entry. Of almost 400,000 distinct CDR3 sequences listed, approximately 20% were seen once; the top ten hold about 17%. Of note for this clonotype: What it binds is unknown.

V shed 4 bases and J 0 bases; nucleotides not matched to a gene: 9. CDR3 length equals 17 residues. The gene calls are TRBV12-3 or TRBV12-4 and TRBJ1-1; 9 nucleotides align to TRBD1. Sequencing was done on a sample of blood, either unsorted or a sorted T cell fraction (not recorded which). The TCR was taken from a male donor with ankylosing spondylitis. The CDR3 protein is CASSSETGGAVNTEAFF. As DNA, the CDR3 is TGTGCCAGCAGTTCTGAGACAGGGGGGGCGGTGAACACTGAAGCTTTCTTT.